The 31 T cell receptor beta chains below come from one sample, sequenced in a study of blood T cells in healthy people across ages. Then a second PCR, running about 7 to 11 cycles, was carried out with a sample-barcoded 5' primer and a J-beta primer mix. Each CDR3 protein gets one entry after TCRdb re-called the 5' RACE reads with MiXCR. The sample consists of 700,000 to 800,000 distinct CDR3 sequences, around 46% of them appearing once. Sequenced sample: blood. The receptors stem from an older woman in good health.

Concerning this clonotype: A much larger clone is a single base away; this may be a read error. The V call is TRBV29-1, the J call TRBJ2-1; TRBD2 matches 8 bases. Germline V gene lookup returns CDR1 SQVTM and CDR2 ANQGSEA. This CDR3 is built from 14 residues. The CDR3 here is CGVEKVAGYNEQFF. DNA of the CDR3: TGCGGCGTTGAAAAGGTAGCGGGATACAATGAGCAGTTCTTC.

The table lists this clonotype with a few counts. The rearrangement uses TRBV20-1 and TRBJ2-1, with D maybe TRBD1 (6 bases). The CDR3 contains 12 residues. The V end lost 6 bases, the J end lost 15 bases, and 21 bases lay between the germline ends. Per the germline V gene, CDR1 is DFQATT and CDR2 is SNEGSKA (reference sequence). DNA for the CDR3: TGCAGTGCAAAAAACGCTCAGGGGCCCCGGTTCTTC. Its protein product is CSAKNAQGPRFF.

This clonotype was counted a few times. This chain links TRBV19 with TRBJ2-7; D ambiguous. This CDR3 is 17 amino acids long. Trimming took 4 bases from V and 0 from J, leaving 19 bases between them. Looked up from germline, CDR1 is LNHDA and CDR2 is SQIVND (reference sequence). DNA of the CDR3: TGTGCCAGTAGTACGGTTTTGTCGCAGAGAGGCTCCTACGAGCAGTACTTC. Translating it yields CASSTVLSQRGSYEQYF. Filled out from reference TRBV19 and TRBJ2-7, the complete variable domain reads DGGITQSPKYLFRKEGQNVTLSCEQNLNHDAMYWYRQDPGQGLRLIYYSQIVNDFQKGDIAEGYSVSREKKESFPLTVTSAQKNPTAFYLCASSTVLSQRGSYEQYFGPGTRLTVT.

V usage is TRBV11-3 and J usage is TRBJ2-1, with 13 bases lining up with TRBD2. The germline V gene encodes CDR1 SGHNT and CDR2 YENEEA. This CDR3 is 17 amino acids long. Trimming removed 1 base from V and 10 bases from J; junction bases left unmatched: 10. CDR3 residues: CASSLGDHGTSGKEQFF. The DNA for the CDR3 is TGTGCCAGCAGCTTAGGTGACCACGGGACTAGCGGGAAAGAGCAGTTCTTC.

This clonotype was found many times. This chain joins TRBV7-2 and TRBJ2-7; possible D gene TRBD1, 6 bases. This CDR3 is built from 14 residues. CDR1 and CDR2 (germline): SGHTA, FQGNSA. The germline V and J ends were trimmed by 1 base and 3 bases, with 10 bases remaining between them. The CDR3 reads CASSLEDRIYEQYF. The CDR3, as DNA: TGTGCCAGCAGCTTAGAGGACAGAATCTACGAGCAGTACTTC.

The chain joins TRBV20-1 to TRBJ2-3, with TRBD1 matching over 7 bases. Germline V CDR1 and CDR2: DFQATT, SNEGSKA (reference sequence). The trim removed 2 bases at V and 4 bases at J, leaving 12 bases unmatched. The CDR3 covers 16 residues. This CDR3 reads CSARPPYPQGADTQYF. The DNA for the CDR3 is TGCAGTGCTAGACCACCTTACCCCCAGGGGGCAGATACGCAGTATTTT.

In its sample, this clonotype was seen many times. DNA of the CDR3: TGTGCCAGCAGTGTGACTAGCGGGGGAAGCTCCTACAATGAGCAGTTCTTC. Residues: CASSVTSGGSSYNEQFF. This chain joins TRBV12-3 or TRBV12-4 and TRBJ2-1; TRBD2 matches at 12 bases. The CDR3 consists of 17 residues. J gave up 0 bases and V 5 bases, and 5 bases lay outside the gene matches.

The rearrangement uses TRBV20-1 and TRBJ2-1; D is possibly TRBD2 (5 bases). The CDR3 is 14 amino acids. Deletions cut 6 bases from V and 5 bases from J, with 17 bases between. From germline, CDR1 is DFQATT and CDR2 SNEGSKA (reference sequence). The CDR3 DNA reads as TGCAGTGCAGAGTGGGAGATCTTTGACAATGAGCAGTTCTTC. It is translated as CSAEWEIFDNEQFF.

The J gene is TRBJ1-4, the V gene TRBV29-1; weak D call: TRBD1 (5 bases). This CDR3 spans 11 amino acids. Germline V lookup: CDR1 SQVTM, CDR2 ANQGSEA. The DNA for the CDR3 is TGCGGCGGGACTGCTAATGAAAAACTGTTTTTT. Protein sequence: CGGTANEKLFF.

This clonotype was observed a few times. The rearrangement joins TRBV5-6 to TRBJ2-7; D is unresolved. CDR1 and CDR2 (germline): SGHDT, YYEEEE. The CDR3 runs to 13 residues. V was pared by 0 bases and J by 6 bases, with 10 bases between. The CDR3: CASSLAGVCEQYF. CDR3 sequence (DNA): TGTGCCAGCAGCTTGGCAGGTGTGTGCGAGCAGTACTTC.

The CDR3 DNA follows: TGCAGTGCTAGTTCGCCAGGGAGCGGAGCAGATACGCAGTATTTT. This translates into CSASSPGSGADTQYF. The chain joins TRBV20-1 to TRBJ2-3; D is tentatively TRBD1 or TRBD2 (5 bases each). CDR1 and CDR2 from the germline V gene are DFQATT and SNEGSKA (reference sequence). The V gene lost 3 bases and the J gene lost 4 bases, with 17 bases spanning the gap. The CDR3 runs 15 residues.

As concerns this clonotype: This sequence may be a read error, since a much larger clone differs from it by one base. The genes are TRBV12-3 or TRBV12-4 and TRBJ2-7; unclear D gene. Deletions cut 2 bases from V and 5 bases from J, with 7 bases between. The CDR3 contains 12 residues. This CDR3 is CASSLTTDEQYF. The CDR3 DNA reads as TGTGCCAGCAGTTTAACCACGGACGAGCAGTACTTC.

This clonotype was picked up one time. J is TRBJ2-7 and V is TRBV29-1, with 11 bases identical to TRBD2. The CDR3 spans 16 residues. CDR1 SQVTM and CDR2 ANQGSEA come from the germline V gene. Losses at the gene ends were 6 bases for V and 2 bases for J; bases not matched to a gene: 12. CDR3 loop: CSVPLAGGFSTYEQYF. CDR3 in DNA: TGCAGCGTCCCCCTAGCGGGAGGTTTCTCCACCTACGAGCAGTACTTC.

This CDR3 reads CSAFDTLNYGYTF. The CDR3 coding sequence is TGCAGTGCTTTCGACACGCTTAACTATGGCTACACCTTC. The V gene is TRBV20-1, the J gene TRBJ1-2, with D uncertain. V lost 5 bases to trimming and J lost 1 base, with 11 bases between them. This CDR3 spans 13 amino acids. CDR1 is DFQATT, CDR2 SNEGSKA, per germline (reference sequence).

This chain joins TRBV10-3 and TRBJ1-2; D possibly corresponds to TRBD1 (5 bases). The CDR3 is 12 amino acids. The V end lost 4 bases, the J end lost 2 bases, and 5 bases lay between the germline ends. CDR1 and CDR2 from the germline V gene are ENHRY and SYGVKD. The CDR3 protein is CAISGDNYGYTF. The CDR3, as DNA: TGTGCCATCAGTGGGGACAACTATGGCTACACCTTC.

V usage is TRBV7-8 and J usage is TRBJ2-7, with a tentative D call TRBD1 (6 bases). The CDR3 length is 16 residues. Germline V gene lookup returns CDR1 SGHVS and CDR2 FQNEAQ. Trimming removed 1 base at V and 3 bases at J, with 16 bases between. The CDR3 nucleotides read TGTGCCAGCAGCTTAGTTACGACAGGAGTGTACTACGAGCAGTACTTC. Translating it yields CASSLVTTGVYYEQYF.

The chain uses TRBV5-1 and TRBJ2-1; maybe TRBD1 (6 bases). This CDR3 region has 16 residues. V was shortened by 0 bases and J by 6 bases, with 16 bases between the two germline ends. In germline, CDR1 is SGHRS, CDR2 YFSETQ. CDR3 sequence reads: CASSLGTGLGANEQFF. In DNA form, the CDR3 reads TGCGCCAGCAGCTTGGGTACAGGGTTGGGGGCCAATGAGCAGTTCTTC.

The chain employs TRBV6-1 and TRBJ1-2; perhaps TRBD1 as D (6 bases). The CDR3 spans 12 residues. Germline CDR1 is MNHNS and CDR2 is SASEGT. V was pared by 6 bases and J by 4 bases, with 9 bases between. In DNA form, the CDR3 reads TGTGCCAGCAGGGACAGTTTCTATGGCTACACCTTC. This encodes CASRDSFYGYTF.

V is TRBV20-1 and J is TRBJ2-3; D is unclear. There are 12 residues in the CDR3. The V end lost 3 bases, the J end lost 6 bases, and 10 bases lay between the germline ends. The germline CDR1 and CDR2 sequences are DFQATT and SNEGSKA (reference sequence). The CDR3 DNA is TGCAGTGCTAGGTCCATAAAGGATACGCAGTATTTT. This encodes CSARSIKDTQYF.

On this clonotype: A junction boundary mismatches the germline segment, possibly from a read error. The chain couples TRBV6-2 or TRBV6-3 to TRBJ2-5, with TRBD2 matching over 8 bases. The CDR3 is 14 residues long. Per germline, CDR1 MNHEY and CDR2 SVGEGT. The CDR3 is CAGSWGLESPQQYF. CDR3 bases: TGTGCCGGCAGTTGGGGACTAGAGTCACCACAGCAGTACTTC.

The J gene is TRBJ2-5, the V gene TRBV27; 13 nucleotides agree with TRBD2. CDR3 length equals 16 residues. Germline CDR1 and CDR2: MNHEY and SMNVEV (reference sequence). The trim removed 6 bases at V and 4 bases at J, leaving 8 bases unmatched. In nucleotides, the CDR3 is TGTGCCAGCAGCTTCACGGGACTAGCGGGAACAGAGACCCAGTACTTC. Its protein product is CASSFTGLAGTETQYF.

This chain links TRBV27 with TRBJ2-4; D is possibly TRBD2 (7 bases). The tail of the sequence fits TRBJ2-7 better, so the J call may be wrong. This CDR3 contains 18 residues. Germline V gives CDR1 MNHEY, CDR2 SMNVEV (reference sequence). CDR3 in amino acids: CASSLSRKGGGNFYEQYF. The CDR3, as DNA: TGTGCCAGCAGTTTATCGCGAAAAGGGGGAGGGAACTTCTACGAGCAGTACTTC.

This clonotype was observed a handful of times. The chain couples TRBV29-1 to TRBJ2-5; D ambiguous. V was shortened by 4 bases and J by 5 bases, with 5 bases between the two germline ends. The CDR3 runs 10 residues. Germline CDR1 and CDR2: SQVTM and ANQGSEA. This CDR3 reads CSVATETQYF. For the CDR3, the DNA is TGCAGCGTTGCTACGGAGACCCAGTACTTC.

Worth noting for this clonotype: A much bigger clone sits one base away, suggesting this may be a read error. The chain has TRBV9 and TRBJ1-2; a weak D match, TRBD1 (6 bases). The CDR3 extends over 13 amino acids. CDR1 and CDR2 (germline): SGDLS, YYNGEE. CDR3 coding DNA: TGTGCCAGCGGGGGGGCAGGGGCTCATGGCCACACCTTC. It yields the protein CASGGAGAHGHTF.

This rearrangement joins TRBV29-1 to TRBJ2-7; the D is unclear. Looked up from germline, CDR1 is SQVTM and CDR2 is ANQGSEA. The CDR3 contains 11 residues. Trimming pared 3 bases from V and 7 bases from J, leaving 10 bases between. The CDR3 DNA reads as TGCAGCGTTGATTATGGAAGGGAGCAGTACTTC. Translating gives CSVDYGREQYF.

This clonotype was detected many times. The CDR3 region is CAISESSGIAEQFF. DNA of the CDR3: TGTGCCATCAGTGAGTCGTCTGGGATTGCCGAGCAGTTCTTC. This chain connects TRBV10-3 to TRBJ2-1; no reliable D call. Trimming removed 0 bases from V and 10 bases from J, with 13 bases in between. Per the germline V gene, CDR1 is ENHRY and CDR2 is SYGVKD. CDR3 length: 14 amino acids.

The V gene is TRBV9, the J gene TRBJ2-3, with D possibly being TRBD2 (6 bases). The CDR3 totals 16 residues. Germline loops: CDR1 SGDLS, CDR2 YYNGEE. V was shortened by 4 bases and J by 0 bases, with 15 bases between the two germline ends. CDR3 sequence: CASSLRTTLSTDTQYF. CDR3 DNA sequence: TGTGCCAGCAGCCTGAGGACTACCCTAAGCACAGATACGCAGTATTTT.

This clonotype was seen a few times. The chain carries TRBV5-8 and TRBJ2-1; 7 bases agree with TRBD2. Germline CDR1 is SGHTS and CDR2 is YDEGEE. CDR3 length: 15 amino acids. V trimming: 5 bases; J trimming: 0 bases; junction bases outside the gene matches: 5. CDR3 sequence: CASSSGGYSYNEQFF. The CDR3, as DNA: TGTGCCAGCAGTTCCGGGGGGTACTCCTACAATGAGCAGTTCTTC.

This clonotype was observed a few times. The chain joins TRBV20-1 to TRBJ1-1; weak D call: TRBD1 (5 bases). V lost 3 bases to trimming and J lost 1 base, with 9 bases between them. Per the germline V gene, CDR1 is DFQATT and CDR2 is SNEGSKA (reference sequence). The CDR3 totals 13 residues. CDR3 coding DNA: TGCAGTGCTAGGGGGACTGAGAACACTGAAGCTTTCTTT. It yields the protein CSARGTENTEAFF.

V and J are TRBV6-2 or TRBV6-3 and TRBJ1-1, with 7 bases identical to TRBD1. V gave up 5 bases and J gave up 0 bases; unmatched junction bases: 6. The CDR3 runs 15 residues. Looked up from germline, CDR1 is MNHEY and CDR2 is SVGEGT. In DNA form, the CDR3 reads TGTGCCAGCAGTGAGGACAGGACGCTGAACACTGAAGCTTTCTTT. Translation: CASSEDRTLNTEAFF.

The chain carries TRBV6-1 and TRBJ1-5; TRBD1 agrees at 7 bases. This CDR3 contains 15 residues. Germline V gene data show CDR1 as MNHNS and CDR2 as SASEGT. The V and J ends lost 2 bases and 6 bases, in that order; junction bases with no gene match: 7. The CDR3 nucleotides are TGTGCCAGCAGTGAACCAACAGGGGCGGGTCAGCCCCAGCATTTT. It is translated as CASSEPTGAGQPQHF.